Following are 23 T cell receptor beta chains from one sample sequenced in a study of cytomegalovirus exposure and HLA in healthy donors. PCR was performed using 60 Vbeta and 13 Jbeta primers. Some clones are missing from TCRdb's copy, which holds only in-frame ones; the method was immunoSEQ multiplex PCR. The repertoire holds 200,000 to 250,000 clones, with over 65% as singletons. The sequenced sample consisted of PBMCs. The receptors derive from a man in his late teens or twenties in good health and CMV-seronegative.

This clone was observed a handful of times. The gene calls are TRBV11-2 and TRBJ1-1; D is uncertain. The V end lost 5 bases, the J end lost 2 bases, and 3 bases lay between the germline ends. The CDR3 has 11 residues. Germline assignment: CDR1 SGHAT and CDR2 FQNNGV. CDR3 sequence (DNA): TGTGCCAGCAGCCAAAACACTGAAGCTTTCTTT. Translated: CASSQNTEAFF.

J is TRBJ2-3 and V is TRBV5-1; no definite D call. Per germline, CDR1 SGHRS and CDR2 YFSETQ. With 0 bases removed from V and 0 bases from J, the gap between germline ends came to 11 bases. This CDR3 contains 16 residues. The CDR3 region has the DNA TGCGCCAGCAGCTTGGTGGCGGTACCTAGCACAGATACGCAGTATTTT. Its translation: CASSLVAVPSTDTQYF.

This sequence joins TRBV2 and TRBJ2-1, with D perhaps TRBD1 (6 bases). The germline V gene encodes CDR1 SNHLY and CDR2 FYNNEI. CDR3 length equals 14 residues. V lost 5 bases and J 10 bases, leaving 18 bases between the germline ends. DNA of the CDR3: TGTGCCAGCAGTTGGGGAACAAACAGGGACGAGCAGTTCTTC. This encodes CASSWGTNRDEQFF.

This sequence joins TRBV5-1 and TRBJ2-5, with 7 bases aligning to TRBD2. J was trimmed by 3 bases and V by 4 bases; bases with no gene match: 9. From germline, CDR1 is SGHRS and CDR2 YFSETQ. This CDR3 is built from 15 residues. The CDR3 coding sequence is TGCGCCAGCAGCGTACCGGGACTAAAAAAAGAGACCCAGTACTTC. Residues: CASSVPGLKKETQYF.

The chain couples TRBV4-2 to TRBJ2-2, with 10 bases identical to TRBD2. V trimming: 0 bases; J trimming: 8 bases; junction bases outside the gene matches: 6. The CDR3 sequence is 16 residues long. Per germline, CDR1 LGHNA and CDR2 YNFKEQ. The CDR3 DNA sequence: TGTGCCAGCAGCCAAGATACTAGCGGGACGTCTGGGGAGCTGTTTTTT. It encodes CASSQDTSGTSGELFF.

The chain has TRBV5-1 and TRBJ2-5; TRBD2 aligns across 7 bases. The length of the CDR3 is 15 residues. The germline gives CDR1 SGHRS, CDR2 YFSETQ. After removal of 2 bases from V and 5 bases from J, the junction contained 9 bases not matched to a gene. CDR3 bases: TGCGCCAGCAGCTTCATCAGCGGGGCTCGGGAGACCCAGTACTTC. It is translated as CASSFISGARETQYF.

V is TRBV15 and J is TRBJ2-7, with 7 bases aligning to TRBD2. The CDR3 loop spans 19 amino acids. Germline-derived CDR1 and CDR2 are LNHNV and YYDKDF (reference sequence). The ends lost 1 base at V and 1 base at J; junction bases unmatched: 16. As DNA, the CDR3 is TGTGCCACCAGCAGAGGCGGCCGGGGGGTAGGCCTTTCTTCCTACGAGCAGTACTTC. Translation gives CATSRGGRGVGLSSYEQYF. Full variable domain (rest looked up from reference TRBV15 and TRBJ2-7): DAMVIQNPRYQVTQFGKPVTLSCSQTLNHNVMYWYQQKSSQAPKLLFHYYDKDFNNEADTPDNFQSRRPNTSFCFLDIRSPGLGDTAMYLCATSRGGRGVGLSSYEQYFGPGTRLTVT.

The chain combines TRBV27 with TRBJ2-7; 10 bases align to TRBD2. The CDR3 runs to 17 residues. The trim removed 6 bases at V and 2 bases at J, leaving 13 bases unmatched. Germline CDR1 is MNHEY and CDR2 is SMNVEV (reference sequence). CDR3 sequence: CASRRTAEGLAPYEQYF. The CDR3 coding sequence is TGTGCCAGCAGACGGACAGCGGAGGGACTAGCGCCCTACGAGCAGTACTTC.

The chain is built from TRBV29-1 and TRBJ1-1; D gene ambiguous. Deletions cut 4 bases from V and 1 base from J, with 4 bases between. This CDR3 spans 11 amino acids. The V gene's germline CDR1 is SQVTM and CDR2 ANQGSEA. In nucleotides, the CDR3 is TGCAGCGTTGGGCAGAACACTGAAGCTTTCTTT. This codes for CSVGQNTEAFF.

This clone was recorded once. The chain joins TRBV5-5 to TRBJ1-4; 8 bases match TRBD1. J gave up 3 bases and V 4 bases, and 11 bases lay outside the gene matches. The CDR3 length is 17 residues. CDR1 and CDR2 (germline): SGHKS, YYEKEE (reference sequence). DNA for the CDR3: TGTGCCAGCAGCACGGACAGGGTCCTTACGCCTAATGAAAAACTGTTTTTT. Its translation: CASSTDRVLTPNEKLFF.

The CDR3 sequence: CASSQEGFRNTEAFF. CDR3 in DNA: TGTGCCAGCAGTCAAGAGGGTTTCAGGAACACTGAAGCTTTCTTT. This sequence joins TRBV6-5 and TRBJ1-1, with unresolved D. Germline CDR1 reads MNHEY; CDR2 reads SVGAGI. V lost 5 bases to trimming and J lost 1 base, with 14 bases between them. The length of the CDR3 is 15 residues.

CDR3 in amino acids: CASSFQGQGAYEQYF. The CDR3 region has the DNA TGTGCCAGCAGCTTCCAAGGACAGGGGGCCTACGAGCAGTACTTC. V gene TRBV5-6 combines with J gene TRBJ2-7; 10 nucleotides agree with TRBD1. V gave up 2 bases and J gave up 2 bases; unmatched junction bases: 4. CDR1 and CDR2 (germline): SGHDT, YYEEEE. The CDR3 totals 15 residues.

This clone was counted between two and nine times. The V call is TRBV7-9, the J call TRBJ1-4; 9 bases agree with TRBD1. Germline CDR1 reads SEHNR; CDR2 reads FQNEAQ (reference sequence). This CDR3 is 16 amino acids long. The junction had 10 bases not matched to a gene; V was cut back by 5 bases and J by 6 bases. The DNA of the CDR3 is TGTGCCAGCAGCCCAACCCGGGACAGGGTCTATGAAAAACTGTTTTTT. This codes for CASSPTRDRVYEKLFF.

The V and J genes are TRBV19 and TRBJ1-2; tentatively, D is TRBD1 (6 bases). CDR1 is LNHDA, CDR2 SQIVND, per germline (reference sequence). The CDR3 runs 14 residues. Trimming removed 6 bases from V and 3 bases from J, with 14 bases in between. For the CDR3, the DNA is TGTGCCAGTAGGCCCACAGGGTCTTACTATGGCTACACCTTC. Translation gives CASRPTGSYYGYTF.

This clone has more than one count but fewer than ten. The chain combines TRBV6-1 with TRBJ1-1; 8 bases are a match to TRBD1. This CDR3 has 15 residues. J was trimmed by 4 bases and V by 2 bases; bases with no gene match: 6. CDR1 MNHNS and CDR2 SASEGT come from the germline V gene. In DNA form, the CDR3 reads TGTGCCAGCAGTGAATTAACAGGGGGTAGCACTGAAGCTTTCTTT. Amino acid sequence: CASSELTGGSTEAFF.

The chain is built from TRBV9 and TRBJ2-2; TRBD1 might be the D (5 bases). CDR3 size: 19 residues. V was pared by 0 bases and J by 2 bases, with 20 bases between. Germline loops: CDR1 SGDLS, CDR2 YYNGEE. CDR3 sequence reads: CASSVVPPWGGTNTGELFF. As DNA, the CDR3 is TGTGCCAGCAGCGTAGTTCCCCCCTGGGGCGGAACCAACACCGGGGAGCTGTTTTTT.

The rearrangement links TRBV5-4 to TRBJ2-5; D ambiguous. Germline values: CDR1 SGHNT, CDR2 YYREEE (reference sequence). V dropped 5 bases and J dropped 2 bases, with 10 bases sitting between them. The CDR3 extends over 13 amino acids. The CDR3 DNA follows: TGTGCCAGCAGTTCGGAGACTCAAGAGACCCAGTACTTC. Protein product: CASSSETQETQYF.

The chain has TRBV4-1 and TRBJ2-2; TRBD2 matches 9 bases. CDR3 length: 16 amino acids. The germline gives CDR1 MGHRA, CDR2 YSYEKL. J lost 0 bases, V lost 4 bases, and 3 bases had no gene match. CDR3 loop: CASSRLAGPNTGELFF. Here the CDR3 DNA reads TGCGCCAGCAGCCGGCTAGCGGGGCCGAACACCGGGGAGCTGTTTTTT.

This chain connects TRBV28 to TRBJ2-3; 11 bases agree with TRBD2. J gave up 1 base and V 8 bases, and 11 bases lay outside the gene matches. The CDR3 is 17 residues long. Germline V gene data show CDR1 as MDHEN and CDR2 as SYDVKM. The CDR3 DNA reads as TGTGCCAGCGCGGGACTAGCGGTAGTCCCGCGCACAGATACGCAGTATTTT. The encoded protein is CASAGLAVVPRTDTQYF. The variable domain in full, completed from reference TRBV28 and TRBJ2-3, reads DVKVTQSSRYLVKRTGEKVFLECVQDMDHENMFWYRQDPGLGLRLIYFSYDVKMKEKGDIPEGYSVSREKKERFSLILESASTNQTSMYLCASAGLAVVPRTDTQYFGPGTRLTVL.

The CDR3 DNA sequence: TGTGCCAGCGAGAAGCGCCTACCCCTTCTGAATGAGCAGTTCTTC. This encodes CASEKRLPLLNEQFF. The chain recombines TRBV7-9 with TRBJ2-1; D is unclear. Germline loops: CDR1 SEHNR, CDR2 FQNEAQ (reference sequence). This CDR3 is built from 15 residues. V was clipped by 8 bases and J by 7 bases, with 21 bases between them.

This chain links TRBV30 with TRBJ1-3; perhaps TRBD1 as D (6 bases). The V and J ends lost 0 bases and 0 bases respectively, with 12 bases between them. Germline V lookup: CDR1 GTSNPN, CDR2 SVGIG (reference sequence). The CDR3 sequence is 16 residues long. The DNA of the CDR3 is TGTGCCTGGAGTGTAGAGGGACACCACTCTGGAAACACCATATATTTT. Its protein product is CAWSVEGHHSGNTIYF.

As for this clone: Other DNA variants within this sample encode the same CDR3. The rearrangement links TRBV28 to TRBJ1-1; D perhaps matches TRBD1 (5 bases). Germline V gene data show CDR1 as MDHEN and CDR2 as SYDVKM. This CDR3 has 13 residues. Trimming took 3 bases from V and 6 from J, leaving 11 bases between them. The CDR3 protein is CASSFGGGPEAFF. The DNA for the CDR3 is TGTGCCAGCAGTTTCGGGGGTGGCCCTGAAGCTTTCTTT.

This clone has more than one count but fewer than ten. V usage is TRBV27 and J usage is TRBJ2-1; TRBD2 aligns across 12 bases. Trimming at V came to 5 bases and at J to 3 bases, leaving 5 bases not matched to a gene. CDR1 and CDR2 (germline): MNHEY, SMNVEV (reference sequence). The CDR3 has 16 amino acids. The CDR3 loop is CASSTLTSGSYNEQFF. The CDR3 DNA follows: TGTGCCAGCAGTACACTGACTAGCGGGAGCTACAATGAGCAGTTCTTC.